A single sample gave rise to the 23 T cell receptor beta chains below, sequenced in a study of blood T cell repertoires in COVID-19 (dated by TCRdb to the early 2020s). Receptor libraries were prepared by the immunoSEQ multiplex PCR assay. TCRdb limited this immuneACCESS table to in-frame rearrangements with V and J called. A share of clones is missing; checked studies link under half to unresolved V genes, and the rest is unexplained. A total of around 230,000 clones appear in this sample, around 80% of them only once. The ten largest clones capture 27% of the sample. The sample consisted of peripheral blood. The receptors derive from a man aged 35 to 55 with acute or convalescent COVID-19.

V gene TRBV18 combines with J gene TRBJ1-6, with D perhaps matching TRBD1 (5 bases). The CDR3 contains 16 residues. Per the germline V gene, CDR1 is KGHSH and CDR2 is LQKENI. The V gene lost 0 bases and the J gene lost 6 bases, with 12 bases spanning the gap. In DNA, the CDR3 is TGTGCCAGCTCACCACCGAACCAGGGTATTAATTCACCCCTCCACTTT. Protein sequence: CASSPPNQGINSPLHF.

This chain uses TRBV6-2 or TRBV6-3 with TRBJ2-7, with a tentative D call TRBD2 (5 bases). The V gene lost 6 bases and the J gene lost 0 bases, with 12 bases spanning the gap. The CDR3 loop spans 14 amino acids. Germline V CDR1 and CDR2: MNHEY, SVGEGT. The CDR3 DNA reads as TGTGCCAGCAGCCCTTTGGGAGACTCCTACGAGCAGTACTTC. It is translated as CASSPLGDSYEQYF.

The rearrangement uses TRBV3-1 (or the pseudogene TRBV3-2) and TRBJ2-7; D remains unclear. The CDR3 is made up of 13 amino acids. The V and J ends lost 2 bases and 8 bases respectively, with 13 bases between them. Germline V gene lookup returns CDR1 LGHDT and CDR2 YNNKEL (reference sequence). Here the CDR3 DNA reads TGTGCCAGCAGCCAACAGACACAAACCAAGCAGTACTTC. Its protein is CASSQQTQTKQYF.

CDR3 DNA: TGCGCCAGCAGCCCGACTGGACAGATTGCAACTAATGAAAAACTGTTTTTT. Encoded protein: CASSPTGQIATNEKLFF. V gene TRBV5-1 combines with J gene TRBJ1-4, with D possibly being TRBD1 (6 bases). CDR1 and CDR2 from the germline V gene are SGHRS and YFSETQ. The V gene lost 4 bases and the J gene lost 0 bases, with 16 bases spanning the gap. This CDR3 region has 17 residues.

The V and J genes are TRBV7-3 and TRBJ2-5, with a possible D match to TRBD1 (6 bases). CDR1 is SGHTA and CDR2 is FQGTGA in the germline V gene. This CDR3 is built from 14 residues. The V and J ends lost 5 bases and 4 bases respectively, with 14 bases between them. For the CDR3, the DNA is TGTGCCAGCAGCCCCTCGGCAGGGGCAGAGACCCAGTACTTC. This gives the protein CASSPSAGAETQYF.

The chain is built from TRBV12-3 or TRBV12-4 and TRBJ1-1; 10 bases are shared with TRBD1. V shed 7 bases and J 6 bases; nucleotides not matched to a gene: 5. The CDR3 extends over 13 amino acids. The CDR3 region has the DNA TGTGCCAGCACAGACAGGGGGCAGGCTGAAGCTTTCTTT. Translated, it gives CASTDRGQAEAFF.

The chain carries TRBV2 and TRBJ2-1; D is possibly TRBD2 (5 bases). This CDR3 spans 17 amino acids. The V end was cut by 4 bases, the J end by 0 bases, with 16 bases between. Germline loops: CDR1 SNHLY, CDR2 FYNNEI. CDR3 bases: TGTGCCAGCAGTGTAGAGGACTCCCCGAGCTCCTACAATGAGCAGTTCTTC. Amino acids: CASSVEDSPSSYNEQFF.

The chain uses TRBV19 and TRBJ2-3; 9 nucleotides match TRBD2. V lost 4 bases and J lost 7; bases outside the gene matches: 12. Germline-derived CDR1 and CDR2 are LNHDA and SQIVND (reference sequence). This CDR3 comprises 16 residues. CDR3 region: CASSTLAGALVNTQYF. For the CDR3, the DNA is TGTGCCAGTAGTACGTTAGCGGGGGCCCTCGTGAATACGCAGTATTTT.

The chain has TRBV19 and TRBJ1-1; 8 bases are a match to TRBD1. This CDR3 contains 16 residues. V shed 2 bases, J shed 5 bases, and the junction held 10 bases outside the gene matches. The germline CDR1 and CDR2 sequences are LNHDA and SQIVND (reference sequence). CDR3 DNA sequence: TGTGCCAGTAGTATACCCGGACAGGGAAGGAGAACTGAAGCTTTCTTT. It encodes CASSIPGQGRRTEAFF.

The chain is built from TRBV9 and TRBJ2-1; tentatively, D is TRBD2 (5 bases). CDR1 is SGDLS and CDR2 is YYNGEE in the germline V gene. The CDR3 has 15 amino acids. Trimming shortened V by 4 bases and J by 4 bases, and 15 bases separated the two germline ends. Here the CDR3 DNA reads TGTGCCAGCAGCCCTTCTCCAGCGGTATACAATGAGCAGTTCTTC. Protein sequence: CASSPSPAVYNEQFF.

J is TRBJ2-1 and V is TRBV19; the D gene is possibly TRBD2 (5 bases). The germline gives CDR1 LNHDA, CDR2 SQIVND (reference sequence). V dropped 9 bases and J dropped 0 bases, with 15 bases sitting between them. The CDR3 runs 15 residues. In nucleotides, the CDR3 is TGTGCCAGCCTTGACTACTCGAGCTCCTACAATGAGCAGTTCTTC. It codes for CASLDYSSSYNEQFF.

This chain joins TRBV6-5 and TRBJ2-1, with TRBD2 matching over 7 bases. Germline CDR1 MNHEY, CDR2 SVGAGI. This CDR3 region has 13 residues. V was pared by 5 bases and J by 7 bases, with 5 bases of the junction left unmatched. Written as DNA, the CDR3 is TGTGCCAGCAGTAGGACTAGTTTTAATGAGCAGTTCTTC. Protein: CASSRTSFNEQFF.

The chain couples TRBV5-8 to TRBJ2-5; perhaps TRBD2 as D (5 bases). The CDR3 totals 13 residues. The germline V gene encodes CDR1 SGHTS and CDR2 YDEGEE. V lost 1 base to trimming and J lost 5 bases, with 9 bases between them. CDR3 residues: CASSLITGETQYF. The CDR3 DNA reads TGTGCCAGCAGCTTGATCACGGGGGAGACCCAGTACTTC.

This rearrangement joins TRBV9 to TRBJ2-2, with D possibly being TRBD2 (6 bases). CDR3 length: 17 amino acids. Germline CDR1 is SGDLS and CDR2 is YYNGEE. V was clipped by 3 bases and J by 2 bases, with 17 bases between them. CDR3 DNA: TGTGCCAGCAGCGAGCCCCGGGACTTACCAAACACCGGGGAGCTGTTTTTT. Its protein is CASSEPRDLPNTGELFF.

This clone showed up just a few times. Written as DNA, the CDR3 is TGTGCCAGCAGTGAAGTAGGGGTCGGGCAGTACTTC. This codes for CASSEVGVGQYF. The chain has TRBV2 and TRBJ2-7, with D possibly being TRBD1 (5 bases). The germline CDR1 and CDR2 sequences are SNHLY and FYNNEI. V lost 1 base and J 9 bases, leaving 10 bases between the germline ends. The CDR3 loop spans 12 amino acids.

The chain's CDR3 is CASGAPTGFGETQYF. In nucleotides, the CDR3 is TGTGCTAGTGGGGCCCCGACAGGGTTCGGGGAGACCCAGTACTTC. V usage is TRBV12-5 and J usage is TRBJ2-5, with 7 bases fitting TRBD1. The CDR3 is 15 amino acids. Germline V gene lookup returns CDR1 LGHNT and CDR2 FRNRAP. V lost 6 bases and J lost 5; bases outside the gene matches: 12.

The J gene is TRBJ2-5, the V gene TRBV7-9; 7 bases agree with TRBD1. V trimming: 7 bases; J trimming: 5 bases; junction bases outside the gene matches: 13. The CDR3 loop spans 15 amino acids. CDR1 is SEHNR, CDR2 FQNEAQ, per germline (reference sequence). The CDR3 sequence is CASIWTETGRETQYF. CDR3 sequence (DNA): TGTGCCAGCATTTGGACTGAGACAGGGCGGGAGACCCAGTACTTC.

This clone showed up just once. This chain connects TRBV11-2 to TRBJ1-1; D not resolved. V was shortened by 5 bases and J by 1 base, with 8 bases between the two germline ends. Per germline, CDR1 SGHAT and CDR2 FQNNGV. The CDR3 is 13 residues long. The CDR3 protein is CASSTHANTEAFF. In DNA, the CDR3 is TGTGCCAGCAGCACTCATGCGAACACTGAAGCTTTCTTT.

The chain recombines TRBV19 with TRBJ2-2; TRBD2 aligns across 11 bases. J lost 7 bases, V lost 4 bases, and 5 bases had no gene match. Germline lookup yields CDR1 LNHDA and CDR2 SQIVND (reference sequence). The CDR3 has 15 residues. This chain's CDR3 is CASSRGLAGGGELFF. The DNA for the CDR3 is TGTGCCAGTAGTAGAGGGCTAGCGGGAGGCGGGGAGCTGTTTTTT.

The rearrangement links TRBV19 to TRBJ2-7, with 9 bases fitting TRBD2. Per the germline V gene, CDR1 is LNHDA and CDR2 is SQIVND (reference sequence). CDR3 length: 16 residues. After removal of 4 bases from V and 7 bases from J, the junction contained 14 bases not matched to a gene. The CDR3 sequence is CASSTRAVAGVQEQYF. For the CDR3, the DNA is TGTGCCAGTAGTACCCGGGCGGTAGCGGGAGTTCAGGAGCAGTACTTC. The full variable domain, with the rest looked up from reference TRBV19 and TRBJ2-7, is DGGITQSPKYLFRKEGQNVTLSCEQNLNHDAMYWYRQDPGQGLRLIYYSQIVNDFQKGDIAEGYSVSREKKESFPLTVTSAQKNPTAFYLCASSTRAVAGVQEQYFGPGTRLTVT.

This rearrangement joins TRBV7-2 to TRBJ2-3; 11 positions match TRBD2. The CDR3 length is 14 residues. V was pared by 5 bases and J by 5 bases, with 3 bases of the junction left unmatched. Germline V CDR1 and CDR2: SGHTA, FQGNSA. CDR3 in DNA: TGTGCCAGCAGCCCAGGACTAGCGGGAGATACGCAGTATTTT. This codes for CASSPGLAGDTQYF.

This clone has just one count. This chain joins TRBV5-6 and TRBJ2-5; tentatively, D is TRBD2 (5 bases). Trimming cost V 6 bases and J 3 bases, with 27 bases left between them. CDR1 is SGHDT, CDR2 YYEEEE, per germline. This CDR3 is built from 18 residues. The CDR3 DNA reads as TGTGCCAGCACTAGTGCGCTAGCTCTAGCTAGTGGGAAAGAGACCCAGTACTTC. Protein product: CASTSALALASGKETQYF.

Here the CDR3 reads CASSPGLAGGLEQFF. The DNA for the CDR3 is TGTGCCAGCAGCCCGGGACTAGCGGGAGGACTTGAGCAGTTCTTC. The chain links TRBV27 to TRBJ2-1, with TRBD2 matching over 15 bases. Germline values: CDR1 MNHEY, CDR2 SMNVEV (reference sequence). The V gene end was trimmed by 6 bases and the J gene end by 9 bases; junction bases not matched to a gene: 6. The CDR3 runs 15 residues.